A selection of T cell receptor beta chains follows, all from one sample in a study of blood T cell repertoires in COVID-19. Clones were read by immunoSEQ multiplex PCR, and TCRdb kept only the in-frame ones, dropping some. The table has over 120,000 clones, around 90% seen once. The sequenced sample consisted of peripheral blood. All receptors derive from a human donor in a cohort sampled during active COVID-19. Both conserved end residues are part of each CDR3. D genes are given only for firm matches. For some rows the clone size is stated as once, few or many, or as a class when expanded; others skip it.

j_call: TRBJ2-3; clone_size: NA; v_call: TRBV6-4; d_call: TRBD2; cdr3_aa: CASSETSGGTDTQYF; cdr3_nt: TGTGCCAGCAGTGAGACTAGCGGGGGGACCGATACGCAGTATTTT
j_call: TRBJ1-2; clone_size: NA; v_call: TRBV11-2; d_call: TRBD1; cdr3_aa: CASSRTGGDYGYTF; cdr3_nt: TGTGCCAGCAGCCGGACAGGGGGAGACTATGGCTACACCTTC
j_call: TRBJ2-1; clone_size: NA; v_call: TRBV9; d_call: TRBD2; cdr3_aa: CASSVAGGPYNEQFF; cdr3_nt: TGTGCCAGCAGCGTAGCGGGGGGGCCCTACAATGAGCAGTTCTTC
j_call: TRBJ2-7; clone_size: few; v_call: TRBV19; d_call: TRBD1; cdr3_aa: CASSIRDRRFEQYF; cdr3_nt: TGTGCCAGTAGTATTAGGGACAGACGATTCGAGCAGTACTTC
j_call: TRBJ1-6; clone_size: NA; v_call: TRBV6-1; d_call: NA; cdr3_aa: CASSENREYNSPLHF; cdr3_nt: TGTGCCAGCAGTGAAAACAGGGAATATAATTCACCCCTCCACTTT
j_call: TRBJ2-3; clone_size: NA; v_call: TRBV5-1; d_call: NA; cdr3_aa: CASSLAEADTQYF; cdr3_nt: TGCGCCAGCAGCTTGGCGGAGGCGGATACGCAGTATTTT
j_call: TRBJ1-1; clone_size: NA; v_call: TRBV18; d_call: NA; cdr3_aa: CASSPPPDNREAFF; cdr3_nt: TGTGCCAGCTCGCCCCCGCCGGACAACCGGGAAGCTTTCTTT
j_call: TRBJ1-3; clone_size: NA; v_call: TRBV14; d_call: TRBD1; cdr3_aa: CASSQLGQGAGGNTIYF; cdr3_nt: TGTGCCAGCAGCCAACTGGGACAGGGGGCAGGTGGAAACACCATATATTTT
j_call: TRBJ1-4; clone_size: NA; v_call: TRBV7-2; d_call: NA; cdr3_aa: CASSAGLANEKLFF; cdr3_nt: TGTGCCAGCAGCGCCGGGTTGGCTAATGAAAAACTGTTTTTT
j_call: TRBJ2-6; clone_size: NA; v_call: TRBV18; d_call: TRBD2; cdr3_aa: CASSPWLTSGGHSGANVLTF; cdr3_nt: TGTGCCAGCTCACCATGGCTGACTAGCGGGGGGCACTCTGGGGCCAACGTCCTGACTTTC
j_call: TRBJ2-3; clone_size: NA; v_call: TRBV28; d_call: TRBD1; cdr3_aa: CASSPGTGNTDTQYF; cdr3_nt: TGTGCCAGCAGCCCCGGGACAGGGAACACAGATACGCAGTATTTT
j_call: TRBJ2-3; clone_size: once; v_call: TRBV5-1; d_call: TRBD1; cdr3_aa: CASSLNDRGEQYF; cdr3_nt: TGCGCCAGCAGCTTGAATGACAGGGGTGAGCAGTATTTT
j_call: TRBJ1-6; clone_size: NA; v_call: TRBV19; d_call: NA; cdr3_aa: CASSMGQGNYNSPLHF; cdr3_nt: TGTGCCAGTAGTATGGGGCAGGGAAACTATAATTCACCCCTCCACTTT
j_call: TRBJ1-1; clone_size: once; v_call: TRBV5-1; d_call: NA; cdr3_aa: CASSLGSGSRMNTEAFF; cdr3_nt: TGCGCCAGCAGCTTGGGGTCCGGGTCCCGGATGAACACTGAAGCTTTCTTT
j_call: TRBJ2-7; clone_size: NA; v_call: TRBV5-4; d_call: TRBD1; cdr3_aa: CASSLGGQGAGEQYF; cdr3_nt: TGTGCCAGCAGCTTGGGAGGACAGGGGGCGGGCGAGCAGTACTTC
j_call: TRBJ2-6; clone_size: NA; v_call: TRBV19; d_call: TRBD1; cdr3_aa: CASSIRTGSSGANVLTF; cdr3_nt: TGTGCCAGTAGTATCAGGACAGGTTCCTCTGGGGCCAACGTCCTGACTTTC
j_call: TRBJ2-1; clone_size: NA; v_call: TRBV14; d_call: TRBD1; cdr3_aa: CASSQDPSGTGYNEQFF; cdr3_nt: TGTGCCAGCAGCCAAGATCCGTCCGGGACAGGGTACAATGAGCAGTTCTTC
j_call: TRBJ2-1; clone_size: NA; v_call: TRBV7-6; d_call: TRBD2; cdr3_aa: CASSLLAGVDEQFF; cdr3_nt: TGTGCCAGCAGCTTATTAGCGGGGGTGGATGAGCAGTTCTTC
j_call: TRBJ2-7; clone_size: NA; v_call: TRBV9; d_call: NA; cdr3_aa: CASSVAPEREQYF; cdr3_nt: TGTGCCAGCAGCGTAGCCCCGGAGAGGGAGCAGTACTTC
j_call: TRBJ2-2; clone_size: NA; v_call: TRBV4-1; d_call: NA; cdr3_aa: CASSQDVTGELFF; cdr3_nt: TGCGCCAGCAGCCAAGACGTAACCGGGGAGCTGTTTTTT
j_call: TRBJ2-1; clone_size: NA; v_call: TRBV12-5; d_call: NA; cdr3_aa: CASGLRNEQFF; cdr3_nt: TGTGCTAGTGGTTTGCGGAATGAGCAGTTCTTC
j_call: TRBJ2-1; clone_size: NA; v_call: TRBV2; d_call: TRBD1; cdr3_aa: CASSEERTGGNEQFF; cdr3_nt: TGTGCCAGCAGTGAAGAGCGGACAGGGGGCAATGAGCAGTTCTTC
j_call: TRBJ2-3; clone_size: NA; v_call: TRBV24-1; d_call: TRBD2; cdr3_aa: CATSSSGESTDTQYF; cdr3_nt: TGTGCCACCAGTTCTAGCGGGGAGAGCACAGATACGCAGTATTTT
j_call: TRBJ1-2; clone_size: few; v_call: TRBV5-4; d_call: NA; cdr3_aa: CASSLELANYGYTF; cdr3_nt: TGTGCCAGCAGCTTGGAGTTAGCTAACTATGGCTACACCTTC
j_call: TRBJ1-6; clone_size: NA; v_call: TRBV5-1; d_call: NA; cdr3_aa: CASSLSSYNSPLHF; cdr3_nt: TGCGCCAGCAGCTTGTCTTCCTATAATTCACCCCTCCACTTT
j_call: TRBJ1-2; clone_size: NA; v_call: TRBV9; d_call: NA; cdr3_aa: CASSQNNYGYTF; cdr3_nt: TGTGCCAGCAGCCAGAATAACTATGGCTACACCTTC
j_call: TRBJ1-5; clone_size: NA; v_call: TRBV5-1; d_call: TRBD1; cdr3_aa: CASSFEGASNQPQHF; cdr3_nt: TGCGCCAGCAGCTTCGAGGGGGCGAGCAATCAGCCCCAGCATTTT
j_call: TRBJ2-2; clone_size: NA; v_call: TRBV3-1/TRBV3-2; d_call: TRBD1; cdr3_aa: CASSRQGLDTGELFF; cdr3_nt: TGTGCCAGCAGCCGACAGGGTTTGGACACCGGGGAGCTGTTTTTT
j_call: TRBJ2-4; clone_size: NA; v_call: TRBV2; d_call: TRBD1; cdr3_aa: CASSEDRKNIQYF; cdr3_nt: TGTGCCAGCAGTGAGGACAGGAAAAACATTCAGTACTTC
j_call: TRBJ2-6; clone_size: NA; v_call: TRBV7-9; d_call: NA; cdr3_aa: CASSSTSSGANVLTF; cdr3_nt: TGTGCCAGCAGTTCCACTAGCTCTGGGGCCAACGTCCTGACTTTC
j_call: TRBJ2-5; clone_size: NA; v_call: TRBV5-8; d_call: NA; cdr3_aa: CASSPTGGGETQYF; cdr3_nt: TGTGCCAGCAGCCCCACCGGCGGAGGGGAGACCCAGTACTTC
j_call: TRBJ1-2; clone_size: NA; v_call: TRBV29-1; d_call: TRBD1; cdr3_aa: CSVDGGQSYGYTF; cdr3_nt: TGCAGCGTTGACGGGGGACAGAGCTATGGCTACACCTTC
j_call: TRBJ2-4; clone_size: NA; v_call: TRBV30; d_call: TRBD2; cdr3_aa: CAWSLAGGNIQYF; cdr3_nt: TGTGCCTGGAGTCTAGCGGGGGGGAACATTCAGTACTTC
j_call: TRBJ2-3; clone_size: once; v_call: TRBV6-5; d_call: NA; cdr3_aa: CASRASLPKEDTQYF; cdr3_nt: TGTGCCAGCAGAGCAAGCCTCCCAAAGGAGGATACGCAGTATTTT
j_call: TRBJ2-5; clone_size: NA; v_call: TRBV5-1; d_call: TRBD2; cdr3_aa: CASCSYRGAGGRRTQYF; cdr3_nt: TGCGCCAGCTGCTCCTACCGGGGGGCGGGGGGAAGAAGGACCCAGTACTTC
j_call: TRBJ1-1; clone_size: once; v_call: TRBV5-1; d_call: TRBD1; cdr3_aa: CASSKPGTGGIGTEAFF; cdr3_nt: TGCGCCAGCAGCAAACCCGGGACAGGGGGCATAGGCACTGAAGCTTTCTTT
j_call: TRBJ2-4; clone_size: NA; v_call: TRBV6-5; d_call: TRBD1; cdr3_aa: CASSSRDRVRIQYF; cdr3_nt: TGTGCCAGCAGTTCCCGGGACAGGGTTAGGATTCAGTACTTC
j_call: TRBJ2-5; clone_size: NA; v_call: TRBV5-1; d_call: NA; cdr3_aa: CASSSSDPRETQYF; cdr3_nt: TGCGCCAGCAGCTCGAGCGATCCTAGAGAGACCCAGTACTTC
j_call: TRBJ1-4; clone_size: NA; v_call: TRBV6-2/TRBV6-3; d_call: TRBD1; cdr3_aa: CASSQRQGTTNEKLFF; cdr3_nt: TGTGCCAGCAGCCAGAGACAGGGTACAACTAATGAAAAACTGTTTTTT
j_call: TRBJ2-7; clone_size: NA; v_call: TRBV7-8; d_call: TRBD1; cdr3_aa: CASSPRRDRLYEQYF; cdr3_nt: TGTGCCAGCAGCCCCCGCCGGGACAGACTATACGAGCAGTACTTC
j_call: TRBJ1-5; clone_size: NA; v_call: TRBV2; d_call: NA; cdr3_aa: CASSDRPQPQHF; cdr3_nt: TGTGCCAGCAGTGACAGGCCTCAGCCCCAGCATTTT
j_call: TRBJ2-2; clone_size: NA; v_call: TRBV7-8; d_call: NA; cdr3_aa: CASSLYPGAYTGELFF; cdr3_nt: TGTGCCAGCAGCTTGTACCCAGGGGCCTACACCGGGGAGCTGTTTTTT
j_call: TRBJ2-1; clone_size: NA; v_call: TRBV3-1/TRBV3-2; d_call: TRBD2; cdr3_aa: CASSQDSSGGPFF; cdr3_nt: TGTGCCAGCAGCCAAGATAGCAGCGGGGGTCCGTTCTTC